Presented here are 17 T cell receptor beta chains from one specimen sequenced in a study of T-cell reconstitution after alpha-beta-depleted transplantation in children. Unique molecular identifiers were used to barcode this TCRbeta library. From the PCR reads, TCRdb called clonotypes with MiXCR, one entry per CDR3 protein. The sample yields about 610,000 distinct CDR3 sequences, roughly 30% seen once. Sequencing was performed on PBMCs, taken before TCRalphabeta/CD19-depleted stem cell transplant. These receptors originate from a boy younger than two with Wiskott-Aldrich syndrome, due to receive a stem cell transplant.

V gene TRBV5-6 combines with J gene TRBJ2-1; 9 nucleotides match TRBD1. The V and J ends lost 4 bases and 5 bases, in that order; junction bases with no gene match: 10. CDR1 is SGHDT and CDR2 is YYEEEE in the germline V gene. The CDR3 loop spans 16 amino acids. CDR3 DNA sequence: TGTGCCAGCAGCGGAACAGGGGGCCGGTTAGACAATGAGCAGTTCTTC. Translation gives CASSGTGGRLDNEQFF.

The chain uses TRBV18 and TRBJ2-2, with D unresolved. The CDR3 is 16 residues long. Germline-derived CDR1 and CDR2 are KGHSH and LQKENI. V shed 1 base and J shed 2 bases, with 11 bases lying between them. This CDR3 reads CASSPRQNLNTGELFF. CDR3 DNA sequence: TGTGCCAGCTCACCACGTCAGAACTTAAACACCGGGGAGCTGTTTTTT.

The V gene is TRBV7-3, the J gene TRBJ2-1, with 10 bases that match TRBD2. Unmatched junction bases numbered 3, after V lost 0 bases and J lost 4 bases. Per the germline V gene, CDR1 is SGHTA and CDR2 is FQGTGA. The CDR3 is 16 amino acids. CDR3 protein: CASSLTLLAGYNEQFF. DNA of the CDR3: TGTGCCAGCAGCTTAACGTTACTAGCGGGATACAATGAGCAGTTCTTC. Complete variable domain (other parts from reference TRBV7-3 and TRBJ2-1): GAGVSQTPSNKVTEKGKYVELRCDPISGHTALYWYRQSLGQGPEFLIYFQGTGAADDSGLPNDRFFAVRPEGSVSTLKIQRTERGDSAVYLCASSLTLLAGYNEQFFGPGTRLTVL.

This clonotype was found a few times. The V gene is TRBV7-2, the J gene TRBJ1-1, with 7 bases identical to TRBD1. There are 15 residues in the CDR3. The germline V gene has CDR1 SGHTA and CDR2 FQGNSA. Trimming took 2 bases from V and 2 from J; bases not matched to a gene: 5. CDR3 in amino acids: CASSLMGQFNTEAFF. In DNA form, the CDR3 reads TGTGCCAGCAGCTTAATGGGACAGTTCAACACTGAAGCTTTCTTT.

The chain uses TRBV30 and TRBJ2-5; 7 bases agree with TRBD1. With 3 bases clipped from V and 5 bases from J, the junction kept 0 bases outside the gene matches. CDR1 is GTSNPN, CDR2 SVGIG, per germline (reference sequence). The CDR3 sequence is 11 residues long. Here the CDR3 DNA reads TGTGCCTGGAGGGACAGGGAGACCCAGTACTTC. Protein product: CAWRDRETQYF.

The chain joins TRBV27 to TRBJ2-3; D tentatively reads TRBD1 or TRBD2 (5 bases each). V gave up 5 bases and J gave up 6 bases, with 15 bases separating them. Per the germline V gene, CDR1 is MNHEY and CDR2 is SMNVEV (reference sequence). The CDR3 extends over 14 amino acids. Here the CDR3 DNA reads TGTGCCAGCAGTATCCGGGACGTCAGGGATACGCAGTATTTT. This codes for CASSIRDVRDTQYF.

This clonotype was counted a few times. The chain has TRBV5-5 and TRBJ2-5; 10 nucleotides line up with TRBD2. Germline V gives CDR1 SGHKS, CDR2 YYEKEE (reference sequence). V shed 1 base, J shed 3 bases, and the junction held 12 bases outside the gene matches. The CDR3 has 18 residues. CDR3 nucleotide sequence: TGTGCCAGCAGCTTGCCGGTATTTGGACTAGCGGTTGAAGAGACCCAGTACTTC. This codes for CASSLPVFGLAVEETQYF.

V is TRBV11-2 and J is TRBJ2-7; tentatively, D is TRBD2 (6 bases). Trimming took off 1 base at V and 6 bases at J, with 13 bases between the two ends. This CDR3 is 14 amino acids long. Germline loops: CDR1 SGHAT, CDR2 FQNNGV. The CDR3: CASSLVGGVGEQYF. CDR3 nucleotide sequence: TGTGCCAGCAGCTTAGTGGGAGGAGTCGGCGAGCAGTACTTC.

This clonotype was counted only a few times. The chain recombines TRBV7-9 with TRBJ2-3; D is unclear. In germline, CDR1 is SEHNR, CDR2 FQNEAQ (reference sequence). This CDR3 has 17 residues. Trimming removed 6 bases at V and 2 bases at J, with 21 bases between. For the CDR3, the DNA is TGTGCCAGCAGTCGTGGACCGTGTTCTATGGACACAGATACGCAGTATTTT. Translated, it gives CASSRGPCSMDTDTQYF. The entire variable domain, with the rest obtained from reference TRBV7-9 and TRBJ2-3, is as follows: DTGVSQNPRHKITKRGQNVTFRCDPISEHNRLYWYRQTLGQGPEFLTYFQNEAQLEKSRLLSDRFSAERPKGSFSTLEIQRTEQGDSAMYLCASSRGPCSMDTDTQYFGPGTRLTVL.

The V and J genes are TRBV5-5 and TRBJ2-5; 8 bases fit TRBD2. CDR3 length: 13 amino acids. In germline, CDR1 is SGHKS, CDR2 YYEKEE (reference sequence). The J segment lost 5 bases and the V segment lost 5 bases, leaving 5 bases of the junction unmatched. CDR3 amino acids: CASSGTSWETQYF. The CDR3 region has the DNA TGTGCCAGCAGTGGGACTAGTTGGGAGACCCAGTACTTC.

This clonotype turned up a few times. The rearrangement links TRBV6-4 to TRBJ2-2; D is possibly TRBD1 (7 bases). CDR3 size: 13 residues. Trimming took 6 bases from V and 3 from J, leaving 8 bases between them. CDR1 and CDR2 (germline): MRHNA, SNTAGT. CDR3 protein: CASSRGDTGELFF. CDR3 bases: TGTGCCAGCAGCAGGGGGGACACCGGGGAGCTGTTTTTT.

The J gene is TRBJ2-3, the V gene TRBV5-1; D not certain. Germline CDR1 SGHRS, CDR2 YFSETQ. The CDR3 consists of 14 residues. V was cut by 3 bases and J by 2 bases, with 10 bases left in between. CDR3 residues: CASSYRLPTDTQYF. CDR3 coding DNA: TGCGCCAGCAGCTACCGACTGCCCACAGATACGCAGTATTTT.

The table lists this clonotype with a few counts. The CDR3 reads CASSRGQGARGYTF. As DNA, the CDR3 is TGTGCCAGCAGCCGCGGACAGGGGGCTCGAGGCTACACCTTC. The V and J genes are TRBV6-1 and TRBJ1-2, with TRBD1 matching 11 bases. The germline V gene encodes CDR1 MNHNS and CDR2 SASEGT. CDR3 length: 14 residues. The trim removed 6 bases at V and 8 bases at J, leaving 8 bases unmatched.

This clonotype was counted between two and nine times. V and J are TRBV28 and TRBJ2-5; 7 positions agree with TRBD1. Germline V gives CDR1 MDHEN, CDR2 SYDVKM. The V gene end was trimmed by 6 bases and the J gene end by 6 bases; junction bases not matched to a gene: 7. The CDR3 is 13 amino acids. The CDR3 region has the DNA TGTGCCAGCAGCCTGACAGGGTTTAAGACCCAGTACTTC. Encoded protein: CASSLTGFKTQYF.

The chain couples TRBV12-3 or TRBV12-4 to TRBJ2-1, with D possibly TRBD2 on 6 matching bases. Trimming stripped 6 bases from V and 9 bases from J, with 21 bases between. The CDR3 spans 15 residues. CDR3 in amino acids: CASSQTAGGPVEQFF. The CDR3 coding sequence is TGTGCCAGCAGCCAGACTGCAGGAGGGCCGGTTGAGCAGTTCTTC.

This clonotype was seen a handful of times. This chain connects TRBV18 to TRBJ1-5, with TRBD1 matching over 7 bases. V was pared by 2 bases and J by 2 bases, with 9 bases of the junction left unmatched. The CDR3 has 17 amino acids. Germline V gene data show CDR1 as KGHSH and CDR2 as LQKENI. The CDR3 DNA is TGTGCCAGCTCACCATTAGGGGGACAGAATCGCAATCAGCCCCAGCATTTT. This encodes CASSPLGGQNRNQPQHF.

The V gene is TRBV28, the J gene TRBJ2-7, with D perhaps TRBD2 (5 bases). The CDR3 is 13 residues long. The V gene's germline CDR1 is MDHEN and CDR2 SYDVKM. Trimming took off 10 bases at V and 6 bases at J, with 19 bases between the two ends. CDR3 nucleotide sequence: TGTGCCACCTCCAGCGGACCTTGGGTCGAGCAGTACTTC. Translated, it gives CATSSGPWVEQYF.